This TCR beta chain stems from a study of vaccination and CD4 T cells after COVID-19. Treatment indicated: approximately 9-day PBMC culture with coronavirus spike peptide pools or control peptides (ViraFEST assay). In the case of this clonotype: Its antigen is unidentified.

The Oncomine TCR Beta short-read assay sequenced DNA from cultured CD4+ T cells. The source of extracted genomic DNA was cultured CD4+ T cells. TCRdb passed the PCR reads through MiXCR, listing each CDR3 protein once. The table includes over 10,000 distinct CDR3 sequences, 40% to 45% detected once. Trimming shortened V by 3 bases and J by 1 base, and 12 bases separated the two germline ends. Germline values: CDR1 LNHDA, CDR2 SQIVND (reference sequence). This CDR3 region has 16 residues. This receptor was taken from a human donor with COVID-19. Sequencing used cultured CD4+ T cells from blood. The chain links TRBV19 to TRBJ2-2, with a weak D call TRBD2 (7 bases). The DNA of the CDR3 is TGTGCCAGTAGTATCCCGGGGGGCCAGAACACCGGGGAGCTGTTTTTT. It encodes CASSIPGGQNTGELFF.